Sequencing of this T cell receptor (beta chain) was carried out in a study of control samples from healthy donors and cancer patients. Germline-derived CDR1 and CDR2 are LGHNA and YNFKEQ. The CDR3 length is 13 residues. J gave up 5 bases and V 1 base, and 2 bases lay outside the gene matches. The method was immunoSEQ multiplex PCR; TCRdb's version includes in-frame clones alone and lacks a portion of them. This sample has about 95,000 clones, with 91% found just once. The sample taken for sequencing was blood. The genes are TRBV4-2 and TRBJ2-7; 7 bases are a match to TRBD2. This clonotype was obtained from a woman aged 25 to 39 in good health. CDR3 nucleotide sequence: TGTGCCAGCAGCCAAGGGGGAGGGCACGAGCAGTACTTC. Translated: CASSQGGGHEQYF.